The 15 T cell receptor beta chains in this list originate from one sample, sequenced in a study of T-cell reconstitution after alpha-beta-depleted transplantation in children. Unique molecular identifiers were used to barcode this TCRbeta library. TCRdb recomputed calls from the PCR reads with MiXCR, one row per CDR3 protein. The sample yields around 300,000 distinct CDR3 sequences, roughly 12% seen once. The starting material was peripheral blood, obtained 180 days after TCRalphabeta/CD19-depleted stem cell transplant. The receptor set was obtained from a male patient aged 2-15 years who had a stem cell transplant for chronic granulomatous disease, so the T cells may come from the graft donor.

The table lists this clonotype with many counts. CDR3: CASSLGTAYTEAFF. The CDR3 DNA reads as TGTGCCAGCAGCTTGGGGACAGCCTACACTGAAGCTTTCTTT. V is TRBV11-2 and J is TRBJ1-1, with 7 bases lining up with TRBD1. Germline-derived CDR1 and CDR2 are SGHAT and FQNNGV. The CDR3 length is 14 residues. The V gene end was trimmed by 3 bases and the J gene end by 3 bases; junction bases not matched to a gene: 4.

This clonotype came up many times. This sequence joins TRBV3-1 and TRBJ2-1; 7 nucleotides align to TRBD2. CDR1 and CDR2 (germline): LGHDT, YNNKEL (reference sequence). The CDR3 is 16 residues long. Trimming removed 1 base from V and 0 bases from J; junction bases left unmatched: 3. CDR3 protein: CASSQGGGSSYNEQFF. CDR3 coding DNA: TGTGCCAGCAGCCAAGGGGGGGGGAGCTCCTACAATGAGCAGTTCTTC.

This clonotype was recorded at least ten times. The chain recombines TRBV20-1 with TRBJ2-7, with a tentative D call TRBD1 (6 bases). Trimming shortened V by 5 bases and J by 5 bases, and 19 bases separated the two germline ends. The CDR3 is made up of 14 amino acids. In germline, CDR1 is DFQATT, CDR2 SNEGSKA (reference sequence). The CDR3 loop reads CSARRSGPGDEQYF. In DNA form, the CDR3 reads TGCAGTGCTCGGCGGTCGGGACCAGGGGACGAGCAGTACTTC.

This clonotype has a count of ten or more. The CDR3 DNA sequence: TGCGCCAGCAGCTTGGCCCTAGCGGGAGGGCCGACCTACAATGAGCAGTTCTTC. This translates into CASSLALAGGPTYNEQFF. The chain carries TRBV5-1 and TRBJ2-1, with TRBD2 identical over 12 bases. The ends lost 0 bases at V and 2 bases at J; junction bases unmatched: 6. Germline lookup yields CDR1 SGHRS and CDR2 YFSETQ. This CDR3 comprises 18 residues.

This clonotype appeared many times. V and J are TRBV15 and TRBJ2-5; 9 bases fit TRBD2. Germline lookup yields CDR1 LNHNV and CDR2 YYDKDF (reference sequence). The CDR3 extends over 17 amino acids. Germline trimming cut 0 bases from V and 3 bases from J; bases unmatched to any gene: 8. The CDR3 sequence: CATSRDGSSGMKETQYF. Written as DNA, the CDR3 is TGTGCCACCAGCAGAGATGGTTCTAGCGGGATGAAAGAGACCCAGTACTTC.

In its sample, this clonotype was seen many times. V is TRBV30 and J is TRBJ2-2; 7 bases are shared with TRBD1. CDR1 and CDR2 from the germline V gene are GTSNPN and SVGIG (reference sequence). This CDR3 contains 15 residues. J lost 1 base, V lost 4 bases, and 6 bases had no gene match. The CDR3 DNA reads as TGTGCCTGGACGAAAAGGACAGGGAACACCGGGGAGCTGTTTTTT. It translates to CAWTKRTGNTGELFF.

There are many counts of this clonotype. In DNA, the CDR3 is TGTGCCAGCAGTTATACAGGGGACAATCAGCCCCAGCATTTT. Amino acids: CASSYTGDNQPQHF. The rearrangement links TRBV12-3 or TRBV12-4 to TRBJ1-5; 7 nucleotides align to TRBD1. This CDR3 comprises 14 residues. Trimming took 4 bases from V and 3 from J; bases not matched to a gene: 3.

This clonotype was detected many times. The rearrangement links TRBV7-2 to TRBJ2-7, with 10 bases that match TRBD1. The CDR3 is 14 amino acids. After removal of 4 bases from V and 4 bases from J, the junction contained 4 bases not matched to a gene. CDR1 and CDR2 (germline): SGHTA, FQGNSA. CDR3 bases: TGTGCCAGCAGCTCCCGACAGGGGGCTTACGAGCAGTACTTC. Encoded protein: CASSSRQGAYEQYF. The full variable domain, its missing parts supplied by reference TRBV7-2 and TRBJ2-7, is GAGVSQSPSNKVTEKGKDVELRCDPISGHTALYWYRQSLGQGLEFLIYFQGNSAPDKSGLPSDRFSAERTGGSVSTLTIQRTQQEDSAVYLCASSSRQGAYEQYFGPGTRLTVT.

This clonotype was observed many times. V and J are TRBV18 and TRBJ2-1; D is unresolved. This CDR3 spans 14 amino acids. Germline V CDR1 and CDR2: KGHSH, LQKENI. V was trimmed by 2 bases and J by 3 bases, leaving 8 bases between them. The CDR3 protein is CASSPTAYYNEQFF. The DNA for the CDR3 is TGTGCCAGCTCACCAACGGCATACTACAATGAGCAGTTCTTC.

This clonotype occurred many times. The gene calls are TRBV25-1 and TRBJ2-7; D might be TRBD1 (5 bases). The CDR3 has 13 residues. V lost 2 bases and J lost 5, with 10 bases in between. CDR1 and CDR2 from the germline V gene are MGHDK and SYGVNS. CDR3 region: CASSEGFRDEQYF. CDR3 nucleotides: TGTGCCAGCAGTGAAGGTTTCAGGGACGAGCAGTACTTC.

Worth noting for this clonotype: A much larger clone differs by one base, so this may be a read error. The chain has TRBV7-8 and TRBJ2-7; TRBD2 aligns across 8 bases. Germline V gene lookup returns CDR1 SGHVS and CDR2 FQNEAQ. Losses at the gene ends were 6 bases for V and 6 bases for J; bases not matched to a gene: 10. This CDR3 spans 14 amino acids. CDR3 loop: CASSWLSGGREQYF. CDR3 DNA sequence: TGTGCCAGCAGTTGGCTATCGGGGGGGCGCGAGCAGTACTTC.

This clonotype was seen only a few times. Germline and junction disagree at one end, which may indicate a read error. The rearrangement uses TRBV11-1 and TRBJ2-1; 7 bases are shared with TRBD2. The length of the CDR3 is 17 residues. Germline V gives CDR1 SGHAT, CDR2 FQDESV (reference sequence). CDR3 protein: CPSSPPGVAGTYNEQFF. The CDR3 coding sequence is TGCCCCAGCAGTCCACCTGGGGTAGCGGGCACCTACAATGAGCAGTTCTTC.

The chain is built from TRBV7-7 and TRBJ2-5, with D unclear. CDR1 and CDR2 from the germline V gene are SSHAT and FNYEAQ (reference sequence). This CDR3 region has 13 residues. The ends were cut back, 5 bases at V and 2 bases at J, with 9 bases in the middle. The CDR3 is CASSPQEQETQYF. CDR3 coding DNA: TGTGCCAGCAGCCCTCAAGAGCAAGAGACCCAGTACTTC.

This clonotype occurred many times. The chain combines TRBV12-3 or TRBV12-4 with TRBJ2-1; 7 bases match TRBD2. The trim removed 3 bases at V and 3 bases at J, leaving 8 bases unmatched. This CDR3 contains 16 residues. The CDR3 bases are TGTGCCAGCAGTTTCCCCAGCGGGACGGGCTACAATGAGCAGTTCTTC. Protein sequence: CASSFPSGTGYNEQFF.

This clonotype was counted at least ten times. CDR3 amino acids: CASSPAPEGLTDTQYF. Here the CDR3 DNA reads TGTGCCAGCAGCCCGGCCCCGGAGGGCCTCACAGATACGCAGTATTTT. This rearrangement joins TRBV7-6 to TRBJ2-3; a possible D gene is TRBD2 (6 bases). V dropped 5 bases and J dropped 2 bases, with 17 bases sitting between them. The CDR3 is 16 amino acids. CDR1 is SGHVS, CDR2 FNYEAQ, per germline. Complete variable domain (other parts from reference TRBV7-6 and TRBJ2-3): GAGVSQSPRYKVTKRGQDVALRCDPISGHVSLYWYRQALGQGPEFLTYFNYEAQQDKSGLPNDRFSAERPEGSISTLTIQRTEQRDSAMYRCASSPAPEGLTDTQYFGPGTRLTVL.